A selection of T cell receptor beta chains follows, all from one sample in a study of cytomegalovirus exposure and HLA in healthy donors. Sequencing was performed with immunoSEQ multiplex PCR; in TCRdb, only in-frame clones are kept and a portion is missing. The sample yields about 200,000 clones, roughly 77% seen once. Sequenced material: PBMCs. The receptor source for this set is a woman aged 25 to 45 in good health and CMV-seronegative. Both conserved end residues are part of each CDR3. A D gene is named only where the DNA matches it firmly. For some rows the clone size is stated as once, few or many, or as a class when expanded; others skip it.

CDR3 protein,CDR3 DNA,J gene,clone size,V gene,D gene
CASSKRETGRTDTQYF,TGTGCCAGCTCAAAAAGGGAAACAGGGCGGACAGATACGCAGTATTTT,TRBJ2-3,NA,TRBV18,NA
CASSDDRSNEKLFF,TGTGCCAGCAGTGATGACAGGTCAAATGAAAAACTGTTTTTT,TRBJ1-4,NA,TRBV25-1,NA
CASSLGYSTDTQYF,TGCGCCAGCAGCTTGGGCTATAGCACAGATACGCAGTATTTT,TRBJ2-3,NA,TRBV5-1,NA
CASSLGTEAGELFF,TGTGCCAGCAGCCTAGGGACAGAAGCCGGGGAGCTGTTTTTT,TRBJ2-2,NA,TRBV7-9,TRBD1
CASSLVEGGTQYF,TGTGCCAGCAGCTTAGTTGAGGGTGGTACGCAGTATTTT,TRBJ2-3,NA,TRBV7-7,NA
CASSETSGSSYNEQFF,TGTGCCAGCAGTGAGACTAGCGGGAGCTCCTACAATGAGCAGTTCTTC,TRBJ2-1,NA,TRBV6-1,TRBD2
CAWSFSRTSGSTDTQYF,TGTGCCTGGAGTTTCTCGCGGACTAGCGGGAGCACAGATACGCAGTATTTT,TRBJ2-3,NA,TRBV30,TRBD2
CASSDTGNYGYTF,TGTGCCAGCAGTGATACAGGGAACTATGGCTACACCTTC,TRBJ1-2,NA,TRBV28,NA
CASSPQSTGSYEQYF,TGTGCCAGCAGCCCTCAATCGACAGGATCCTACGAGCAGTACTTC,TRBJ2-7,NA,TRBV6-5,NA
CASSHTGRGGISAGELFF,TGCGCCAGCAGCCATACGGGGAGAGGGGGCATTTCCGCCGGGGAGCTGTTTTTT,TRBJ2-2,NA,TRBV4-1,TRBD1
CASRAKLAPSSEQFF,TGTGCCAGCAGAGCGAAACTAGCGCCTTCTTCTGAGCAGTTCTTC,TRBJ2-1,once,TRBV7-2,TRBD2
CASSPGGRAAEAFF,TGCGCCAGCAGCCCGGGGGGCCGGGCAGCTGAAGCTTTCTTT,TRBJ1-1,NA,TRBV5-1,NA
CASSFRENQPQHF,TGTGCCAGCAGTTTCCGGGAGAATCAGCCCCAGCATTTT,TRBJ1-5,NA,TRBV27,NA
CASSFTGQGNEKLFF,TGTGCCAGCAGCTTCACGGGACAGGGGAATGAAAAACTGTTTTTT,TRBJ1-4,NA,TRBV5-4,TRBD1
CSAGTGGIITGELFF,TGCAGCGCCGGGACAGGGGGCATCATCACCGGGGAGCTGTTTTTT,TRBJ2-2,NA,TRBV29-1,TRBD1
CASSAGQLSAGELFF,TGTGCCAGCAGCGCCGGACAGTTATCCGCGGGGGAGCTGTTTTTT,TRBJ2-2,medium-sized,TRBV9,NA